The text below deals with one T cell receptor beta chain. Antigen: not known. The PCR used 60 Vbeta and 13 Jbeta primers. TCRdb's table, derived via immunoSEQ multiplex PCR, lists solely in-frame clones and lacks some. The data hold tens of thousands of clones, with about 82% observed a single time. The sample originates from a study of cytomegalovirus exposure and HLA in healthy donors. This CDR3 comprises 13 residues. The junction had 8 bases not matched to a gene; V was cut back by 5 bases and J by 7 bases. CDR1 is GTSNPN, CDR2 SVGIG, per germline (reference sequence). Points from the study as a whole: In an earlier analysis, in fewer than 700 donors, most V segments appeared productive either ~90% or ~30% of the time.

This chain uses TRBV30 with TRBJ1-2; 9 nucleotides match TRBD1. This clonotype was obtained from a young woman in good health and CMV-seronegative. The sequencing sample was made of PBMCs. CDR3 loop: CAWGTGGASGYTF. In DNA, the CDR3 is TGTGCCTGGGGCACAGGGGGCGCAAGTGGCTACACCTTC.